Below are 22 T cell receptor beta chains sequenced from a single sample in a study of T cell responses to AZD1222 COVID-19 vaccine. Using immunoSEQ multiplex PCR, the repertoire was profiled, and TCRdb retains in-frame clones only, with some absent. The repertoire holds about 62,000 clones, approximately 90% seen once, with around 5% in the top ten. This material consisted of peripheral blood, taken on day 0 of AZD1222 vaccination. The receptors were gathered from an adult in good health.

This chain uses TRBV5-4 with TRBJ2-4; possible D gene TRBD2, 7 bases. Germline CDR1 and CDR2: SGHNT and YYREEE (reference sequence). Trimming shortened V by 4 bases and J by 2 bases, and 13 bases separated the two germline ends. The length of the CDR3 is 15 residues. The CDR3 region has the DNA TGTGCCAGCAGCCCCCGGGGGGACACCAAAAACATTCAGTACTTC. It encodes CASSPRGDTKNIQYF.

J is TRBJ2-7 and V is TRBV5-5, with D perhaps matching TRBD2 (6 bases). Germline-derived CDR1 and CDR2 are SGHKS and YYEKEE (reference sequence). V lost 0 bases to trimming and J lost 0 bases, with 10 bases between them. The length of the CDR3 is 15 residues. The DNA of the CDR3 is TGTGCCAGCAGCTTGGGGAGGGATCGCTCCTACGAGCAGTACTTC. Translation: CASSLGRDRSYEQYF.

J is TRBJ2-2 and V is TRBV5-8; 13 bases line up with TRBD2. The CDR3 runs to 18 residues. The V gene's germline CDR1 is SGHTS and CDR2 YDEGEE. The J segment lost 5 bases and the V segment lost 0 bases, leaving 7 bases of the junction unmatched. The CDR3 spells CASSLVETSGGTTGELFF. The DNA of the CDR3 is TGTGCCAGCAGCTTGGTTGAGACTAGCGGGGGGACAACCGGGGAGCTGTTTTTT.

The chain carries TRBV5-5 and TRBJ2-6; TRBD2 might be the D (6 bases). Trimming removed 3 bases from V and 1 base from J, with 17 bases in between. CDR3 length equals 18 residues. The germline gives CDR1 SGHKS, CDR2 YYEKEE (reference sequence). The DNA of the CDR3 is TGTGCCAGCAGCTCGCGGGACGGCGGAGGGTCTGGGGCCAACGTCCTGACTTTC. This gives the protein CASSSRDGGGSGANVLTF.

The gene calls are TRBV10-2 and TRBJ1-6, with D possibly matching TRBD1 (5 bases). The V end was cut by 3 bases, the J end by 12 bases, with 9 bases between. Germline CDR1 reads WSHSY; CDR2 reads SAAADI. The CDR3 has 12 amino acids. CDR3 protein: CASSDRGGPLHF. CDR3 sequence (DNA): TGCGCCAGCAGTGATAGGGGAGGACCCCTCCACTTT.

This chain joins TRBV11-2 and TRBJ1-2; 8 bases fit TRBD1. V gave up 5 bases and J gave up 8 bases; unmatched junction bases: 7. CDR1 and CDR2 from the germline V gene are SGHAT and FQNNGV. The CDR3 is 13 amino acids. The CDR3 bases are TGTGCCAGCAGCCAAACAGGGGGAGGAGGCTACACCTTC. Protein: CASSQTGGGGYTF.

This clone turned up a few times. The V call is TRBV6-6, the J call TRBJ2-7; D may match TRBD1 or TRBD2 (5 bases each). CDR3 length: 20 residues. The germline gives CDR1 MNHNY, CDR2 SVGAGI (reference sequence). V was trimmed by 6 bases and J by 2 bases, leaving 32 bases between them. CDR3 sequence (DNA): TGTGCCAGCAGCTCTTTGGGGCGGACGCGCGTCGCGACTAAACCCTACGAGCAGTACTTC. Its translation: CASSSLGRTRVATKPYEQYF.

The chain joins TRBV27 to TRBJ2-2; D gene uncertain. The CDR3 has 15 amino acids. The germline V gene encodes CDR1 MNHEY and CDR2 SMNVEV (reference sequence). Trimming cost V 7 bases and J 2 bases, with 14 bases left between them. The CDR3 loop is CASTDLFVNTGELFF. The CDR3 nucleotides are TGTGCCAGCACTGATTTATTTGTTAACACCGGGGAGCTGTTTTTT.

The gene calls are TRBV11-2 and TRBJ1-1, with D uncertain. The CDR3 runs to 17 residues. The germline gives CDR1 SGHAT, CDR2 FQNNGV. Trimming cost V 5 bases and J 0 bases, with 19 bases left between them. The CDR3 spells CASSEIRRRHMNTEAFF. The CDR3 DNA reads as TGTGCCAGCAGCGAAATCCGACGGAGACATATGAACACTGAAGCTTTCTTT.

V gene TRBV5-6 combines with J gene TRBJ2-1; the match to TRBD1 covers 7 bases. This CDR3 contains 16 residues. V gave up 2 bases and J gave up 0 bases; unmatched junction bases: 5. Germline V lookup: CDR1 SGHDT, CDR2 YYEEEE. CDR3 sequence reads: CASSFLNRGSYNEQFF. The DNA of the CDR3 is TGTGCCAGCAGCTTCCTCAACAGGGGCTCCTACAATGAGCAGTTCTTC.

J is TRBJ1-6 and V is TRBV9; no definite D call. The CDR3 contains 15 residues. Looked up from germline, CDR1 is SGDLS and CDR2 is YYNGEE. Trimming took off 0 bases at V and 8 bases at J, with 12 bases between the two ends. The CDR3 spells CASSVATGIYSPLHF. For the CDR3, the DNA is TGTGCCAGCAGCGTAGCTACGGGGATTTATTCACCCCTCCACTTT.

The rearrangement uses TRBV29-1 and TRBJ2-1; D unclear. The CDR3 is 12 amino acids. V was cut by 0 bases and J by 16 bases, with 16 bases left in between. Germline loops: CDR1 SQVTM, CDR2 ANQGSEA. The CDR3 DNA is TGCAGCGTTGAAGATTTCCCGGGCCTCGTCTTCTTC. Residues: CSVEDFPGLVFF.

The chain employs TRBV30 and TRBJ2-7, with 8 bases that match TRBD1. Germline V CDR1 and CDR2: GTSNPN, SVGIG (reference sequence). The CDR3 is made up of 14 amino acids. V shed 3 bases and J 4 bases; nucleotides not matched to a gene: 8. DNA of the CDR3: TGTGCCTGGAGGACCGGACAGGGAATATACGAGCAGTACTTC. Translating gives CAWRTGQGIYEQYF.

The V and J genes are TRBV25-1 and TRBJ1-1; TRBD1 might be the D (5 bases). Germline assignment: CDR1 MGHDK and CDR2 SYGVNS. Between the trimmed V and J ends, which lost 1 base and 4 bases, there was a span of 10 bases. This CDR3 is 14 amino acids long. The CDR3 sequence: CASSESLGVTEAFF. For the CDR3, the DNA is TGTGCCAGCAGTGAATCTCTGGGGGTCACTGAAGCTTTCTTT.

V gene TRBV10-3 combines with J gene TRBJ2-5, with TRBD2 identical over 9 bases. The CDR3 is 17 residues long. Trimming took 0 bases from V and 4 from J; bases not matched to a gene: 9. The germline gives CDR1 ENHRY, CDR2 SYGVKD. The chain's CDR3 is CAISESFTASGAETQYF. DNA for the CDR3: TGTGCCATCAGTGAGTCTTTCACAGCTAGCGGGGCAGAGACCCAGTACTTC.

The V and J genes are TRBV2 and TRBJ1-5; 7 nucleotides align to TRBD1. Trimming took 0 bases from V and 3 from J; bases not matched to a gene: 8. CDR3 size: 17 residues. The germline CDR1 and CDR2 sequences are SNHLY and FYNNEI. In DNA form, the CDR3 reads TGTGCCAGCAGTGAAGCGTCGAGGGGGCGGTACAATCAGCCCCAGCATTTT. It yields the protein CASSEASRGRYNQPQHF.

The chain is built from TRBV6-5 and TRBJ1-6; D ambiguous. The CDR3 loop spans 15 amino acids. Between the trimmed V and J ends, which lost 8 bases and 5 bases, there was a span of 16 bases. Germline V lookup: CDR1 MNHEY, CDR2 SVGAGI. The CDR3 spells CASFRAGGNNSPLHF. In DNA, the CDR3 is TGTGCCAGCTTTCGAGCAGGAGGAAATAATTCACCCCTCCACTTT.

The rearrangement links TRBV7-8 to TRBJ1-5, with a possible D match to TRBD1 (5 bases). The V gene's germline CDR1 is SGHVS and CDR2 FQNEAQ. This CDR3 has 14 amino acids. Trimming took off 5 bases at V and 3 bases at J, with 11 bases between the two ends. Written as DNA, the CDR3 is TGTGCCAGCAGCCAAAACAGGATCAATCAGCCCCAGCATTTT. Protein sequence: CASSQNRINQPQHF.

The sample holds one count of this clone. The chain joins TRBV7-8 to TRBJ1-1, with TRBD1 matching over 9 bases. The CDR3 runs 15 residues. V shed 5 bases and J 0 bases; nucleotides not matched to a gene: 4. CDR1 is SGHVS and CDR2 is FQNEAQ in the germline V gene. The CDR3 DNA is TGTGCCAGCAGCCCCCGGGACAGGGTGAACACTGAAGCTTTCTTT. Translation gives CASSPRDRVNTEAFF. Using reference TRBV7-8 and TRBJ1-1 for the parts outside the CDR3, the full variable domain is GAGVSQSPRYKVAKRGQDVALRCDPISGHVSLFWYQQALGQGPEFLTYFQNEAQLDKSGLPSDRFFAERPEGSVSTLKIQRTQQEDSAVYLCASSPRDRVNTEAFFGQGTRLTVV.

V usage is TRBV5-1 and J usage is TRBJ2-2, with D possibly TRBD1 on 6 matching bases. Germline values: CDR1 SGHRS, CDR2 YFSETQ. The CDR3 runs to 18 residues. V was pared by 3 bases and J by 0 bases, with 18 bases between. The CDR3 reads CASSSQERGNANTGELFF. The DNA for the CDR3 is TGCGCCAGCAGCTCACAAGAGAGGGGGAACGCGAACACCGGGGAGCTGTTTTTT.

The chain has TRBV5-1 and TRBJ2-5; D might be TRBD2 (7 bases). CDR3 length: 15 residues. Germline assignment: CDR1 SGHRS and CDR2 YFSETQ. Deletions cut 0 bases from V and 4 bases from J, with 13 bases between. CDR3 in DNA: TGCGCCAGCAGCTTGGTCCGGGGAGGGGGAGAGACCCAGTACTTC. Translation gives CASSLVRGGGETQYF.

J is TRBJ1-1 and V is TRBV5-1; D is uncertain. This CDR3 spans 16 amino acids. CDR1 is SGHRS, CDR2 YFSETQ, per germline. V was trimmed by 3 bases and J by 4 bases, leaving 19 bases between them. The CDR3 region is CASSSGVLLGSTEAFF. The CDR3 DNA reads TGCGCCAGCAGCTCCGGGGTACTACTCGGCAGCACTGAAGCTTTCTTT. Using reference TRBV5-1 and TRBJ1-1 for the parts outside the CDR3, the full variable domain is KAGVTQTPRYLIKTRGQQVTLSCSPISGHRSVSWYQQTPGQGLQFLFEYFSETQRNKGNFPGRFSGRQFSNSRSEMNVSTLELGDSALYLCASSSGVLLGSTEAFFGQGTRLTVV.